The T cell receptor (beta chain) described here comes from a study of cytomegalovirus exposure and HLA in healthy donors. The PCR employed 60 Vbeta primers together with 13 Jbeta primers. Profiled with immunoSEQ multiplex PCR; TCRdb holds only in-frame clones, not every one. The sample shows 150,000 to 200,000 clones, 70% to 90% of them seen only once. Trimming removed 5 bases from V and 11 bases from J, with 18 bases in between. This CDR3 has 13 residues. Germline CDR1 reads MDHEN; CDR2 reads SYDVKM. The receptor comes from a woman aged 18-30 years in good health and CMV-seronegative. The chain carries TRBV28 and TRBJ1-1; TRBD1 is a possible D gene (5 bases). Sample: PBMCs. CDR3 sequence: CASSAFRRDRAFF. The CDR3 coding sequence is TGTGCCAGCAGTGCCTTCAGGAGGGACCGGGCTTTCTTT.